One sample yielded the 24 T cell receptor beta chains listed below, sequenced in a study of T-cell memory formation after mild COVID-19. Each CDR3 protein gets one entry after TCRdb re-called the 5' RACE reads with MiXCR. The table lists approximately 250,000 distinct CDR3 sequences, approximately 15% of them singletons. The specimen sequenced was PBMCs or a T cell subset sorted from them (not recorded which). Receptors were obtained from an adult woman who had mild COVID-19 (a few samples of this study predate the infection). Cell type and time point are not known.

In this sample, this clonotype turned up many times. The genes are TRBV4-3 and TRBJ2-3; 8 nucleotides align to TRBD2. CDR3 length equals 18 residues. Germline CDR1 is LGHNA and CDR2 is YSLEER. Trimming took 0 bases from V and 4 from J; bases not matched to a gene: 12. DNA for the CDR3: TGCGCCAGCAGCCAAGACCCCCAGCGGGAGCGGGGCCCAGATACGCAGTATTTT. Protein: CASSQDPQRERGPDTQYF.

This clonotype was detected ten times or more. The J gene is TRBJ2-1, the V gene TRBV10-3; 8 positions match TRBD2. CDR1 and CDR2 (germline): ENHRY, SYGVKD. V lost 4 bases, J lost 6 bases, and 8 bases stayed unmatched. This CDR3 has 15 residues. In nucleotides, the CDR3 is TGTGCCATCAGTGCCATAGCGGGAAAAGGCAATGAGCAGTTCTTC. Protein product: CAISAIAGKGNEQFF.

J is TRBJ1-1 and V is TRBV12-5, with TRBD1 matching over 8 bases. Germline trimming cut 5 bases from V and 4 bases from J; bases unmatched to any gene: 6. The CDR3 spans 14 residues. CDR1 is LGHNT and CDR2 is FRNRAP in the germline V gene. CDR3 region: CASGPGQVATEAFF. The CDR3 DNA follows: TGTGCTAGTGGTCCGGGACAGGTAGCCACTGAAGCTTTCTTT.

This clonotype was picked up a small number of times. The chain joins TRBV29-1 to TRBJ2-3, with D tentatively TRBD2 (6 bases). This CDR3 has 14 amino acids. The germline V gene has CDR1 SQVTM and CDR2 ANQGSEA. V gave up 5 bases and J gave up 2 bases, with 14 bases separating them. CDR3 in amino acids: CSVLRGILTDTQYF. The CDR3 DNA sequence: TGCAGCGTTCTCCGGGGGATCCTCACAGATACGCAGTATTTT.

V is TRBV7-3 and J is TRBJ2-3; 11 nucleotides agree with TRBD2. Germline V gene data show CDR1 as SGHTA and CDR2 as FQGTGA. CDR3 size: 15 residues. V shed 1 base, J shed 6 bases, and the junction held 3 bases outside the gene matches. CDR3 residues: CASSLSSGRADTQYF. CDR3 DNA: TGTGCCAGCAGCTTAAGTAGCGGGAGGGCGGATACGCAGTATTTT. The variable domain in full, with the rest retrieved from reference TRBV7-3 and TRBJ2-3, is GAGVSQTPSNKVTEKGKYVELRCDPISGHTALYWYRQSLGQGPEFLIYFQGTGAADDSGLPNDRFFAVRPEGSVSTLKIQRTERGDSAVYLCASSLSSGRADTQYFGPGTRLTVL.

This clonotype was recorded many times. This chain joins TRBV9 and TRBJ2-1, with 7 bases identical to TRBD2. In germline, CDR1 is SGDLS, CDR2 YYNGEE. This CDR3 has 13 residues. V gave up 1 base and J gave up 10 bases; unmatched junction bases: 5. The DNA for the CDR3 is TGTGCCAGCAGCGTAACGTCCGGGGGGGAGCAGTTCTTC. Its protein is CASSVTSGGEQFF. The variable domain in full, with the rest retrieved from reference TRBV9 and TRBJ2-1, is DSGVTQTPKHLITATGQRVTLRCSPRSGDLSVYWYQQSLDQGLQFLIQYYNGEERAKGNILERFSAQQFPDLHSELNLSSLELGDSALYFCASSVTSGGEQFFGPGTRLTVL.

This clonotype was found many times. The gene calls are TRBV12-3 or TRBV12-4 and TRBJ1-1, with unresolved D. This CDR3 contains 13 residues. The ends were cut back, 10 bases at V and 3 bases at J, with 15 bases in the middle. Here the CDR3 reads CANRRTLDTEAFF. CDR3 in DNA: TGTGCCAATAGGCGGACGTTGGACACTGAAGCTTTCTTT.

This clonotype occurred many times. The CDR3 is CASSRSGAEVNTEAFF. For the CDR3, the DNA is TGTGCCAGCAGCCGTTCTGGGGCGGAGGTGAACACTGAAGCTTTCTTT. The chain combines TRBV5-8 with TRBJ1-1, with D possibly TRBD1 on 5 matching bases. The germline V and J ends were trimmed by 4 bases and 0 bases, with 16 bases remaining between them. The CDR3 contains 16 residues. The V gene's germline CDR1 is SGHTS and CDR2 YDEGEE. The full variable domain, in which reference TRBV5-8 and TRBJ1-1 provide the parts outside the CDR3, is EAGVTQSPTHLIKTRGQQATLRCSPISGHTSVYWYQQALGLGLQFLLWYDEGEERNRGNFPPRFSGRQFPNYSSELNVNALELEDSALYLCASSRSGAEVNTEAFFGQGTRLTVV.

The table lists this clonotype with a few counts. This sequence joins TRBV12-3 or TRBV12-4 and TRBJ2-2; no definite D call. This CDR3 is built from 13 residues. Between the trimmed V and J ends, which lost 6 bases and 4 bases, there was a span of 9 bases. The CDR3 protein is CASSTLGTGELFF. In DNA form, the CDR3 reads TGTGCCAGCAGCACCTTGGGCACCGGGGAGCTGTTTTTT.

This clonotype has more than one count but fewer than ten. The V and J genes are TRBV11-1 and TRBJ2-1, with 11 bases identical to TRBD1. Germline lookup yields CDR1 SGHAT and CDR2 FQDESV (reference sequence). This CDR3 has 18 residues. Trimming removed 4 bases from V and 7 bases from J; junction bases left unmatched: 15. CDR3 sequence reads: CASSSAIPGQGGLNEQFF. DNA for the CDR3: TGTGCCAGCAGCTCGGCTATACCGGGACAGGGGGGTTTGAATGAGCAGTTCTTC.

The V gene is TRBV20-1, the J gene TRBJ1-2; D remains ambiguous. There are 17 residues in the CDR3. V was clipped by 6 bases and J by 0 bases, with 23 bases between them. Germline V gene lookup returns CDR1 DFQATT and CDR2 SNEGSKA (reference sequence). Here the CDR3 reads CSAAKGVPGQTNYGYTF. The CDR3 nucleotides read TGCAGTGCGGCAAAGGGAGTCCCTGGCCAAACTAACTATGGCTACACCTTC.

This clonotype was recorded only once. V and J are TRBV9 and TRBJ2-1; D is possibly TRBD1 (6 bases). CDR3 length: 16 amino acids. Looked up from germline, CDR1 is SGDLS and CDR2 is YYNGEE. Trimming left V 2 bases short and J 4 bases short, with 16 bases between. Written as DNA, the CDR3 is TGTGCCAGCAGCGTCTCCACGGGACACACATACAATGAGCAGTTCTTC. Its protein is CASSVSTGHTYNEQFF.

This clonotype was counted a few times. The chain employs TRBV20-1 and TRBJ2-1; 7 bases are shared with TRBD2. J lost 10 bases, V lost 3 bases, and 12 bases had no gene match. Germline V gives CDR1 DFQATT, CDR2 SNEGSKA (reference sequence). The CDR3 length is 14 residues. The CDR3 here is CSARGGRPAGEQFF. CDR3 nucleotides: TGCAGTGCTAGGGGAGGGCGCCCCGCGGGGGAGCAGTTCTTC.

Details on this clonotype: The DNA is omitted, as the CDR3 cannot be located on it reliably, and the CDR3 follows TCRdb's listing. The CDR3 sequence: CASSLGSWGQGALSEHYF. V is TRBV5-1 and J is TRBJ2-7; TRBD1 reflects the table's D call only, with no check against the DNA. In germline, CDR1 is SGHRS, CDR2 YFSETQ. 18 amino acids form the CDR3, both terminal residues included.

This clonotype was observed a few times. The chain couples TRBV28 to TRBJ2-7; D tentatively reads TRBD1 or TRBD2 (5 bases each). Germline V gene lookup returns CDR1 MDHEN and CDR2 SYDVKM. The V end lost 2 bases, the J end lost 2 bases, and 10 bases lay between the germline ends. The length of the CDR3 is 14 residues. This CDR3 is CASSLTGAAYEQYF. The CDR3 region has the DNA TGTGCCAGCAGTTTAACCGGGGCCGCCTACGAGCAGTACTTC.

This chain uses TRBV11-3 with TRBJ1-1; tentatively, D is TRBD1 (6 bases). The ends were cut back, 4 bases at V and 0 bases at J, with 12 bases in the middle. CDR1 and CDR2 (germline): SGHNT, YENEEA. The CDR3 extends over 15 amino acids. CDR3 amino acids: CASSSWGTLNTEAFF. The CDR3 DNA is TGTGCCAGCAGCTCCTGGGGGACACTGAACACTGAAGCTTTCTTT.

At least ten counts were recorded for this clonotype. This chain connects TRBV6-2 or TRBV6-3 to TRBJ2-7; D ambiguous. V lost 6 bases to trimming and J lost 2 bases, with 14 bases between them. Germline V lookup: CDR1 MNHEY, CDR2 SVGEGT. This CDR3 is 14 amino acids long. The CDR3 nucleotides read TGTGCCAGCAGACGTAAGGGTTTCCCCTACGAGCAGTACTTC. As protein: CASRRKGFPYEQYF.

The gene calls are TRBV6-5 and TRBJ2-5, with D unclear. Germline CDR1 and CDR2: MNHEY and SVGAGI. There are 14 residues in the CDR3. The germline V and J ends were trimmed by 0 bases and 5 bases, with 10 bases remaining between them. The CDR3 bases are TGTGCCAGCAGTTACTCGGGCCCCCCGGAGACCCAGTACTTC. Translating gives CASSYSGPPETQYF.

This clonotype has more than one count but fewer than ten. This chain uses TRBV2 with TRBJ2-2; D is possibly TRBD1 (5 bases). This CDR3 contains 13 residues. Germline V gives CDR1 SNHLY, CDR2 FYNNEI. Between the trimmed V and J ends, which lost 6 bases and 3 bases, there was a span of 8 bases. The DNA of the CDR3 is TGTGCCAGCAGAGGGGCGGACACCGGGGAGCTGTTTTTT. This sequence encodes CASRGADTGELFF.

This chain connects TRBV29-1 to TRBJ2-1; D gene ambiguous. Germline CDR1 reads SQVTM; CDR2 reads ANQGSEA. CDR3 length: 12 amino acids. The V end was cut by 7 bases, the J end by 6 bases, with 13 bases between. The CDR3 is CSGMPQSNEQFF. The CDR3 DNA is TGCAGCGGCATGCCCCAGTCCAATGAGCAGTTCTTC.

This clonotype was picked up a small number of times. The rearrangement links TRBV27 to TRBJ1-2; 7 bases are shared with TRBD1. The ends lost 2 bases at V and 1 base at J; junction bases unmatched: 13. The length of the CDR3 is 18 residues. Looked up from germline, CDR1 is MNHEY and CDR2 is SMNVEV (reference sequence). This chain's CDR3 is CASSLGRQGMLINYGYTF. For the CDR3, the DNA is TGTGCCAGCAGTTTAGGGAGACAGGGCATGTTGATTAACTATGGCTACACCTTC.

The V and J genes are TRBV6-2 or TRBV6-3 and TRBJ2-4; 7 positions agree with TRBD2. There are 19 residues in the CDR3. With V trimmed by 6 bases and J by 0 bases, 17 bases remained unmatched. Germline lookup yields CDR1 MNHEY and CDR2 SVGEGT. The CDR3 DNA follows: TGTGCCAGCAGCCCTGGCCGGACTAGAAGCGGGTCAGCCAAAAACATTCAGTACTTC. The encoded protein is CASSPGRTRSGSAKNIQYF.

This clonotype has just a few counts. The J gene is TRBJ2-1, the V gene TRBV7-8; possibly TRBD2 for D (6 bases). The V gene's germline CDR1 is SGHVS and CDR2 FQNEAQ. The V end lost 3 bases, the J end lost 7 bases, and 7 bases lay between the germline ends. The CDR3 loop spans 12 amino acids. Here the CDR3 DNA reads TGTGCCAGCAGCTTCGGGACTAATGAGCAGTTCTTC. It yields the protein CASSFGTNEQFF.

The chain joins TRBV5-6 to TRBJ1-1; tentative D call: TRBD1 (6 bases). The germline gives CDR1 SGHDT, CDR2 YYEEEE. The length of the CDR3 is 16 residues. Trimming stripped 0 bases from V and 5 bases from J, with 17 bases between. This chain's CDR3 is CASSLVRDTFRTEAFF. CDR3 in DNA: TGTGCCAGCAGCTTGGTCCGGGACACCTTTAGGACTGAAGCTTTCTTT. The variable domain in full, completed from reference TRBV5-6 and TRBJ1-1, reads DAGVTQSPTHLIKTRGQQVTLRCSPKSGHDTVSWYQQALGQGPQFIFQYYEEEERQRGNFPDRFSGHQFPNYSSELNVNALLLGDSALYLCASSLVRDTFRTEAFFGQGTRLTVV.